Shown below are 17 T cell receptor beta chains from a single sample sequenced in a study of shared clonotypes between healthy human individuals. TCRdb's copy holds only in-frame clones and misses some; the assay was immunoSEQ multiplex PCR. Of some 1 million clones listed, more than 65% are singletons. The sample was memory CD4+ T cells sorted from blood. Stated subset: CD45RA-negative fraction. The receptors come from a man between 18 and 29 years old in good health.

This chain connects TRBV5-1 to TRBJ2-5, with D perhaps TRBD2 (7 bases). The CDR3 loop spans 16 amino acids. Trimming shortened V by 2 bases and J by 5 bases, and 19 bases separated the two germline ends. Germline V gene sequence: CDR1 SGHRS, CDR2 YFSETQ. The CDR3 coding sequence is TGCGCCAGCAGCTTCAACGCGGGGGCGCCGAGGGAGACCCAGTACTTC. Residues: CASSFNAGAPRETQYF.

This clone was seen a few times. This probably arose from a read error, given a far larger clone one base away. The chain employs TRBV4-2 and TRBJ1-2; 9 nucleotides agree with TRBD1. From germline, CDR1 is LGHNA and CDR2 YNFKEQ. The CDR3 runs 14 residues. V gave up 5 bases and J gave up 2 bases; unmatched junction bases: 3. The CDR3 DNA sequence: TGTGCCAGCAGCTCCGGGACAGGGAACTATGGCTACACCTTC. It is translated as CASSSGTGNYGYTF.

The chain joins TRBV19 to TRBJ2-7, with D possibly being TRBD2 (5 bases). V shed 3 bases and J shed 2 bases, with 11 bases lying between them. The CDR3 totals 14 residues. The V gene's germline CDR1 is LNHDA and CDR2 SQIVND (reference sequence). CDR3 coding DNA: TGTGCCAGTAGTATTGGACGCGGGCCCTACGAGCAGTACTTC. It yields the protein CASSIGRGPYEQYF. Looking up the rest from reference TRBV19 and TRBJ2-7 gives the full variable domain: DGGITQSPKYLFRKEGQNVTLSCEQNLNHDAMYWYRQDPGQGLRLIYYSQIVNDFQKGDIAEGYSVSREKKESFPLTVTSAQKNPTAFYLCASSIGRGPYEQYFGPGTRLTVT.

The CDR3 protein is CASSVGWATAKNIQYF. The CDR3 nucleotides are TGTGCCAGCAGCGTAGGCTGGGCCACGGCCAAAAACATTCAGTACTTC. The genes are TRBV9 and TRBJ2-4; no clear D gene. V was trimmed by 0 bases and J by 1 base, leaving 11 bases between them. CDR1 SGDLS and CDR2 YYNGEE come from the germline V gene. The length of the CDR3 is 16 residues.

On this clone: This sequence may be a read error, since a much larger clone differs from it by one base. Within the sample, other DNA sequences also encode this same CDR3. The CDR3: CASSLFMNTEAFF. The CDR3 DNA reads TGTGCCAGCAGCTTATTCATGAACACTGAAGCTTTCTTT. The chain combines TRBV11-2 with TRBJ1-1; D not certain. This CDR3 has 13 amino acids. The germline CDR1 and CDR2 sequences are SGHAT and FQNNGV. V lost 2 bases, J lost 0 bases, and 4 bases lay in between.

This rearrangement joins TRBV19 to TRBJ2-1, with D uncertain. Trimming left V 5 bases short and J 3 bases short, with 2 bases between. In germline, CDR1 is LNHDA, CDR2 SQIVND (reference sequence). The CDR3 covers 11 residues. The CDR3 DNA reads TGTGCCAGTAGTCTCTACAATGAGCAGTTCTTC. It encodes CASSLYNEQFF.

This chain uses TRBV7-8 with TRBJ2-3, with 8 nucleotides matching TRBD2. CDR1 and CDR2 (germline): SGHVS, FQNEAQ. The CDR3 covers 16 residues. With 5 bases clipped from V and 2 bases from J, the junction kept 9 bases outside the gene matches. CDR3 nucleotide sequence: TGTGCCAGCAGCGTAAACATAGCGGGACTCACAGATACGCAGTATTTT. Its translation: CASSVNIAGLTDTQYF.

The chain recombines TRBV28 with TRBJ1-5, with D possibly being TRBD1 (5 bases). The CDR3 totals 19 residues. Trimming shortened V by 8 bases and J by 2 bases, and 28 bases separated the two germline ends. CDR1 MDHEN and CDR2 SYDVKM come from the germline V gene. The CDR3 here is CASQLGTGPHFGGNQPQHF. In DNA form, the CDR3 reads TGTGCCAGCCAGTTGGGTACGGGACCACATTTTGGCGGCAATCAGCCCCAGCATTTT.

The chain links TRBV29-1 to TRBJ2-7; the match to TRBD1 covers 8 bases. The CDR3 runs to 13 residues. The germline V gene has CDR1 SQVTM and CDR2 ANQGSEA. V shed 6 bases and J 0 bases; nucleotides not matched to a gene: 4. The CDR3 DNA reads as TGCAGCGTAGGACAGGGATCCTCCTACGAGCAGTACTTC. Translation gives CSVGQGSSYEQYF.

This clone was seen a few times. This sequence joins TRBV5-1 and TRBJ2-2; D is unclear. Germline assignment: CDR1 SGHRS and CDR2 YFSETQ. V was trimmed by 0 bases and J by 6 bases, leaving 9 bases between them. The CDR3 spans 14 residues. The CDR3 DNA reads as TGCGCCAGCAGCTTGGCCGGTTCGGCCGGGGAGCTGTTTTTT. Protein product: CASSLAGSAGELFF.

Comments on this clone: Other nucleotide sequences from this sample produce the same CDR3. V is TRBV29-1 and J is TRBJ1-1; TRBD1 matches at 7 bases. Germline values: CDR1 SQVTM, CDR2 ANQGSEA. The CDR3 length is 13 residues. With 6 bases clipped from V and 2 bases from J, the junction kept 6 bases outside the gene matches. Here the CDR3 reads CSVTGTANTEAFF. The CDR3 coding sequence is TGCAGCGTGACCGGGACAGCAAACACTGAAGCTTTCTTT. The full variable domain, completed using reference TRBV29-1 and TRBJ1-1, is SAVISQKPSRDICQRGTSLTIQCQVDSQVTMMFWYRQQPGQSLTLIATANQGSEATYESGFVIDKFPISRPNLTFSTLTVSNMSPEDSSIYLCSVTGTANTEAFFGQGTRLTVV.

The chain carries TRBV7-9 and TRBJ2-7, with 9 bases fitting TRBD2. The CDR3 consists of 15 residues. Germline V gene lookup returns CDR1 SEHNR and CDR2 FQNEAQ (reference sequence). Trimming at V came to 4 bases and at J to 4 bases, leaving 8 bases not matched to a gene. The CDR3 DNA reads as TGTGCCAGCAGCTCCCACGGCGGGGGGGCTTACGAGCAGTACTTC. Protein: CASSSHGGGAYEQYF.

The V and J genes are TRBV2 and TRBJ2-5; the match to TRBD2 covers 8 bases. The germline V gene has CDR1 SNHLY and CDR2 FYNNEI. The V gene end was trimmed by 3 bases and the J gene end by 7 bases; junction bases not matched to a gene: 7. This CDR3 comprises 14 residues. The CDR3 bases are TGTGCCAGCAGTGATGGACTAGCTTCGGGGACCCAGTACTTC. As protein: CASSDGLASGTQYF.

The CDR3 loop reads CASSLSGGRNTGELFF. CDR3 nucleotide sequence: TGTGCCAGCAGCCTTAGCGGCGGGAGAAACACCGGGGAGCTGTTTTTT. The chain uses TRBV14 and TRBJ2-2; 7 nucleotides line up with TRBD2. The V gene's germline CDR1 is SGHDN and CDR2 FVKESK. The CDR3 covers 16 residues. V dropped 4 bases and J dropped 2; count of bases not matched to a gene: 7.

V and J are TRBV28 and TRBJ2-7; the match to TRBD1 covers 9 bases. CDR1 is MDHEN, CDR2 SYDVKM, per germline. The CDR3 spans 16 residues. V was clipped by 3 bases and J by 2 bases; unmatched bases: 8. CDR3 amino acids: CASSLAGQGAAYEQYF. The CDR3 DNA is TGTGCCAGCAGTTTGGCGGGACAGGGAGCAGCCTACGAGCAGTACTTC.

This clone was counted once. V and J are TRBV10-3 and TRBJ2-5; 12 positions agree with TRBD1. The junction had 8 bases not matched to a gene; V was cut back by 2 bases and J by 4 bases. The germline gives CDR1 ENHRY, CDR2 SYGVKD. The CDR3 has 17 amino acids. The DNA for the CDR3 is TGTGCCATCAGTGAGCCGGAGGGGACAGGGGGCGGAGAGACCCAGTACTTC. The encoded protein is CAISEPEGTGGGETQYF.

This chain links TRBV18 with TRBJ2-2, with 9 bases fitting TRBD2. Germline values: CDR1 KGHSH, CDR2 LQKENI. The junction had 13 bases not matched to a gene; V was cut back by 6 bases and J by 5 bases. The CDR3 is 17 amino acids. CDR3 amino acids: CASSPKILAGETGELFF. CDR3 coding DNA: TGTGCCAGCTCTCCAAAAATACTAGCGGGCGAAACCGGGGAGCTGTTTTTT.